Sequencing of this T cell receptor beta chain was carried out in a study of a mutant IDH1 vaccine in newly diagnosed glioma. Study context: It was radiotherapy, temozolomide, or both that patients received previously, with most receiving both.

The assay was immunoSEQ multiplex PCR, and TCRdb's table has in-frame clones only and misses some. Counted here are about 34,000 clones, around 83% occurring once; the ten biggest clones make up roughly 8.6%. V shed 4 bases and J shed 3 bases, with 12 bases lying between them. Germline values: CDR1 MNHEY, CDR2 SMNVEV (reference sequence). The CDR3 covers 14 residues. Documented time point: baseline, week 1 (first vaccination visit). Treatment here: pre-vaccination baseline after standard-of-care therapy. The J gene is TRBJ1-1, the V gene TRBV27; no firm D call. The sequencing here drew on peripheral blood mononuclear cells (PBMCs), taken from a glioma patient treated with radiotherapy, temozolomide or both. The sequence was obtained from a man over 45 with glioma. Some clones in this sample may be carry-over from other donors' samples. In DNA, the CDR3 is TGTGCCAGCAGTTCCCCTATCCGGCACACTGAAGCTTTCTTT. Its translation is CASSSPIRHTEAFF.